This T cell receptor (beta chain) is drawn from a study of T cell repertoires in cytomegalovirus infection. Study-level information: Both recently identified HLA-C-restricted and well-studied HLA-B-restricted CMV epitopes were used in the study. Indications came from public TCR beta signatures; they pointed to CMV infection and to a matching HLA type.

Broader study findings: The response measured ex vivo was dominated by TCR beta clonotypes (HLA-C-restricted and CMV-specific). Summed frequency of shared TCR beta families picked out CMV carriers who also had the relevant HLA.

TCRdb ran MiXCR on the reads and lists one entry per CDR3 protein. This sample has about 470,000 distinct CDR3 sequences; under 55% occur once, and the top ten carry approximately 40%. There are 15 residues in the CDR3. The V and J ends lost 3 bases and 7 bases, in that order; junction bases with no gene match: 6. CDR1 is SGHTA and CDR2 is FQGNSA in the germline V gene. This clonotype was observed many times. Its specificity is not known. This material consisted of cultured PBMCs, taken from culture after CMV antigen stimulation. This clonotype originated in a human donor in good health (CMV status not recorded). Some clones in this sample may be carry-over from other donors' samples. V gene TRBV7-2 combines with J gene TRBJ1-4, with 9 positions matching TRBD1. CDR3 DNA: TGTGCCAGCAGCTTGTACGGGACAGGGAGTGAAAAACTGTTTTTT. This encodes CASSLYGTGSEKLFF. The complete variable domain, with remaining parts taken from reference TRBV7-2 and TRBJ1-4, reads GAGVSQSPSNKVTEKGKDVELRCDPISGHTALYWYRQSLGQGLEFLIYFQGNSAPDKSGLPSDRFSAERTGGSVSTLTIQRTQQEDSAVYLCASSLYGTGSEKLFFGSGTQLSVL.